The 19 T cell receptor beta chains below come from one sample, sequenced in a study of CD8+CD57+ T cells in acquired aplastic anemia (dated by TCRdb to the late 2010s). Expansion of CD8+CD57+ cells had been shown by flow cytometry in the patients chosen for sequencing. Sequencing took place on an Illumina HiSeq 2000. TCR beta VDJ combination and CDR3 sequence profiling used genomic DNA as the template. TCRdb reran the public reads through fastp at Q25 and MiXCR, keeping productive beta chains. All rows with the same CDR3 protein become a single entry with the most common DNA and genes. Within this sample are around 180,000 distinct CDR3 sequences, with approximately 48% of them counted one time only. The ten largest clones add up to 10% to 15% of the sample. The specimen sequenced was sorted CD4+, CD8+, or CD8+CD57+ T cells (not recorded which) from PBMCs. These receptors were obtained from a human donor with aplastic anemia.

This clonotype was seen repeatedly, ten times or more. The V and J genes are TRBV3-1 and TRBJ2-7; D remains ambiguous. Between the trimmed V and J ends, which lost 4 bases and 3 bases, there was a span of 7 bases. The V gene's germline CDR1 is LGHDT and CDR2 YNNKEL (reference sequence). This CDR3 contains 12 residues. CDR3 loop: CASSRSIYEQYF. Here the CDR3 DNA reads TGTGCCAGCAGCCGGTCCATCTACGAGCAGTACTTC.

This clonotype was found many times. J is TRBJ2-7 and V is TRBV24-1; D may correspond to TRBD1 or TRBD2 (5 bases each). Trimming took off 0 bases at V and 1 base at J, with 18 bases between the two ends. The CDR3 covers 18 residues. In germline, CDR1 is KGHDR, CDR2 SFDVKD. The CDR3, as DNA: TGTGCCACCAGTGATTTGGGGACCCCTTTTTCCCTATCCTACGAGCAGTACTTC. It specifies CATSDLGTPFSLSYEQYF.

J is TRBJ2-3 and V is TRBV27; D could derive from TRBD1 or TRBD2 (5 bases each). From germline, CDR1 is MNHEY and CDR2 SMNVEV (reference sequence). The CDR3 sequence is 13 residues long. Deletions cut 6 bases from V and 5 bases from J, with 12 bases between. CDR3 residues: CASRTGAVDTQYF. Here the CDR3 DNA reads TGTGCCAGCAGGACCGGGGCCGTAGATACGCAGTATTTT.

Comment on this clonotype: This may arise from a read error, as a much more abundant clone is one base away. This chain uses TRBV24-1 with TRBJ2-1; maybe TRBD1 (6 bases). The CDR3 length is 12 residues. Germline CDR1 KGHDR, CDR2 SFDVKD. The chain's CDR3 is CATSYNRGNVVF. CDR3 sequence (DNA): TGTGCCACCAGTTATAATAGGGGGAATGTTGTCTTC.

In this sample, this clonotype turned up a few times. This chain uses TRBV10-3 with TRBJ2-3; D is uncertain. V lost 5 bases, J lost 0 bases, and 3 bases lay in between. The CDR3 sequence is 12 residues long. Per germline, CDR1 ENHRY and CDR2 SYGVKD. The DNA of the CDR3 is TGTGCCATCAGTCCTAGCACAGATACGCAGTATTTT. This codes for CAISPSTDTQYF.

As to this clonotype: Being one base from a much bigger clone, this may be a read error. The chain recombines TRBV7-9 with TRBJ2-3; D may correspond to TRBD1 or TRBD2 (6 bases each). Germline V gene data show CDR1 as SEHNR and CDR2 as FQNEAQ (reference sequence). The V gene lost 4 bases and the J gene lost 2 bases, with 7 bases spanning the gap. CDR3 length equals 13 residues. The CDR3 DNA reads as TGTGCCAGCAGCTGGGGGGCCACAGATACGCAGTATTTT. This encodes CASSWGATDTQYF.

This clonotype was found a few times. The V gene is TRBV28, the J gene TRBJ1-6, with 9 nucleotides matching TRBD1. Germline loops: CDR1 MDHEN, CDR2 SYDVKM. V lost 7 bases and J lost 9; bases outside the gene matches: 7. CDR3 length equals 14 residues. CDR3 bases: TGTGCCAGCACCCTGGACAGGGGAATTTCACCCCTCCACTTT. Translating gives CASTLDRGISPLHF. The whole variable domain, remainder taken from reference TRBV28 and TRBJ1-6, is DVKVTQSSRYLVKRTGEKVFLECVQDMDHENMFWYRQDPGLGLRLIYFSYDVKMKEKGDIPEGYSVSREKKERFSLILESASTNQTSMYLCASTLDRGISPLHFGNGTRLTVT.

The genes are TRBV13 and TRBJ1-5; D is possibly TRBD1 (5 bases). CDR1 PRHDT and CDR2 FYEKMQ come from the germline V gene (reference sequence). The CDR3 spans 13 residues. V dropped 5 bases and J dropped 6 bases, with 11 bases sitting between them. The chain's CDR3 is CASSQGRGQPQHF. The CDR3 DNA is TGTGCCAGCAGCCAGGGACGAGGTCAGCCCCAGCATTTT.

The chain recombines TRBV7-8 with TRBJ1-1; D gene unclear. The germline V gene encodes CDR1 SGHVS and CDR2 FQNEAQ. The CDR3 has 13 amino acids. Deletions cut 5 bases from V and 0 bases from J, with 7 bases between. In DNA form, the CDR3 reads TGTGCCAGCAGCCGCACGCTGAACACTGAAGCTTTCTTT. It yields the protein CASSRTLNTEAFF.

CDR3 sequence: CATSRSSGNTIYF. CDR3 nucleotide sequence: TGTGCCACCAGCAGAAGCTCTGGAAACACCATATATTTT. The chain joins TRBV15 to TRBJ1-3; D is unresolved. Per germline, CDR1 LNHNV and CDR2 YYDKDF (reference sequence). The CDR3 has 13 residues. Deletions cut 2 bases from V and 0 bases from J, with 2 bases between.

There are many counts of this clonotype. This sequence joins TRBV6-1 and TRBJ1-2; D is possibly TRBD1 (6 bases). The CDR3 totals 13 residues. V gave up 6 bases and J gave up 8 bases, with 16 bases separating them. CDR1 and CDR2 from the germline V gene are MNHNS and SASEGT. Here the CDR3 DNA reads TGTGCCAGCAGCAACAGGGTGGTGGGAGGCTACACCTTC. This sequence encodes CASSNRVVGGYTF.

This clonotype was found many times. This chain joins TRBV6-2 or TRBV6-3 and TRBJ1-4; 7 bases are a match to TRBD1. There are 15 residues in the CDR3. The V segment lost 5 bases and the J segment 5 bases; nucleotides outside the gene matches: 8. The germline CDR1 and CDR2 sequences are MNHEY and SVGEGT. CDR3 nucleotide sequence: TGTGCCAGCAGTACCGAACAGGGGACCAATGAAAAACTGTTTTTT. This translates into CASSTEQGTNEKLFF.

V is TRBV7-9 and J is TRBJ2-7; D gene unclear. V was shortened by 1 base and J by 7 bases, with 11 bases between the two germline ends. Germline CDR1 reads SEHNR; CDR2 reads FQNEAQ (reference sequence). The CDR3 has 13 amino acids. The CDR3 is CASSLVGRFEQYF. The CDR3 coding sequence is TGTGCCAGCAGCTTAGTGGGCCGTTTTGAGCAGTACTTC.

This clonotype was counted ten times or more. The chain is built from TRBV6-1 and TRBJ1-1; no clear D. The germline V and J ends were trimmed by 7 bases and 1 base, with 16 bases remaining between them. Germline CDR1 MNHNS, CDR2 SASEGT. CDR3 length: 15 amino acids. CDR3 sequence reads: CASTVTRNPNTEAFF. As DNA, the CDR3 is TGTGCCAGCACCGTAACGCGGAACCCGAACACTGAAGCTTTCTTT.

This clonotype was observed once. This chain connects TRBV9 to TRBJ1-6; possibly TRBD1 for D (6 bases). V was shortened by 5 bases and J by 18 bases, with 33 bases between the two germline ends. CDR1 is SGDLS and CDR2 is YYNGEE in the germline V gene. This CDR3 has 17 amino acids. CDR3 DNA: TGTGCCAGCAGGCGTAGCGCGGGGGCATGGGTTCGTTCAAGTAGCCACTTT. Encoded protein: CASRRSAGAWVRSSSHF. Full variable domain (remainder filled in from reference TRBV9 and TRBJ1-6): DSGVTQTPKHLITATGQRVTLRCSPRSGDLSVYWYQQSLDQGLQFLIQYYNGEERAKGNILERFSAQQFPDLHSELNLSSLELGDSALYFCASRRSAGAWVRSSSHFGNGTRLTVT.

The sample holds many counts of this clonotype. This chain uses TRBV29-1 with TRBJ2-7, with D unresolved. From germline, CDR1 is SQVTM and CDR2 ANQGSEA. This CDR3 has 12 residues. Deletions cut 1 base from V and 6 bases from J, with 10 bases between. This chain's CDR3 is CSVEGAWGEQYF. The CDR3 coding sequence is TGCAGCGTTGAAGGGGCCTGGGGCGAGCAGTACTTC.

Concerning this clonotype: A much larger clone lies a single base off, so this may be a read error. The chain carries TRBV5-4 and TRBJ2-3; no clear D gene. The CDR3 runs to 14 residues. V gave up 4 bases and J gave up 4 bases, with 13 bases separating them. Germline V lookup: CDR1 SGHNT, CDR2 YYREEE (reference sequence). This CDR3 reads CASSAKGCSDTQYF. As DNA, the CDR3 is TGTGCCAGCAGCGCGAAAGGCTGCTCAGATACGCAGTATTTT.

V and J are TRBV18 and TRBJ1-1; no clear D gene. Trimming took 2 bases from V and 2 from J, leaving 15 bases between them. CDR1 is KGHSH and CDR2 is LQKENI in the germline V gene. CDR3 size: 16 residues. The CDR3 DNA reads TGTGCCAGCTCACCAATCCCAAGACCCCGAAACACTGAAGCTTTCTTT. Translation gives CASSPIPRPRNTEAFF.

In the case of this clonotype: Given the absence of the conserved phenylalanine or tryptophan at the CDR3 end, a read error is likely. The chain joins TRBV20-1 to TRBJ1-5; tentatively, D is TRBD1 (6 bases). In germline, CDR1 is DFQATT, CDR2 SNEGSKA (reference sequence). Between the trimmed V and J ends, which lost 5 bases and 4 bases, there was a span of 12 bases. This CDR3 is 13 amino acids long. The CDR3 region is CSAARDKNQPQHL. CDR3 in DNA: TGCAGTGCTGCCCGGGACAAAAATCAGCCCCAGCATCTT.